One sample yielded the 17 T cell receptor beta chains listed below, sequenced in a study of T cells after yellow fever vaccination (dated by TCRdb to between 2017 and 2020). Libraries were built with 5' RACE. TCRdb shows the sequencer as Illumina NovaSeq 6000. TCRdb reprocessing: public reads trimmed at Q25 with fastp, clones called with MiXCR, in-frame beta chains kept. For every CDR3 protein sequence, its rows merge into one entry that carries the most common genes and DNA. The sample table shows under 500,000 distinct CDR3 sequences, and under 20% are seen once. 15% to 20% of the sample rests with the top ten. The meaning of the sample's treatment or condition label: live attenuated yellow fever vaccine strain. This specimen consisted of PBMCs, obtained before the yellow fever booster vaccination. These receptors were taken from a man in his late teens or twenties who received the YFV17D yellow fever vaccine.

This chain links TRBV12-3 or TRBV12-4 with TRBJ2-6, with 7 nucleotides matching TRBD2. Trimming took 4 bases from V and 1 from J; bases not matched to a gene: 4. The CDR3 is 16 amino acids. CDR3 amino acids: CASSSGGKSGANVLTF. The CDR3 DNA sequence: TGTGCCAGCAGTTCGGGGGGAAAGTCTGGGGCCAACGTCCTGACTTTC.

V is TRBV4-3 and J is TRBJ2-6; D unclear. The germline CDR1 and CDR2 sequences are LGHNA and YSLEER. Trimming stripped 1 base from V and 0 bases from J, with 13 bases between. The CDR3 is 18 amino acids. The CDR3 spells CASSQGGSTYSGANVLTF. CDR3 bases: TGCGCCAGCAGCCAAGGTGGTAGTACCTACTCTGGGGCCAACGTCCTGACTTTC.

This sequence joins TRBV7-9 and TRBJ2-5; D perhaps matches TRBD2 (5 bases). This CDR3 comprises 14 residues. Per the germline V gene, CDR1 is SEHNR and CDR2 is FQNEAQ (reference sequence). Trimming pared 3 bases from V and 2 bases from J, leaving 10 bases between. Here the CDR3 reads CASSFTGIQETQYF. The CDR3 coding sequence is TGTGCCAGCAGCTTTACCGGGATACAAGAGACCCAGTACTTC.

The V gene is TRBV7-2, the J gene TRBJ2-5; 12 bases agree with TRBD2. CDR1 is SGHTA and CDR2 is FQGNSA in the germline V gene. This CDR3 has 16 residues. Trimming removed 5 bases from V and 2 bases from J; junction bases left unmatched: 6. CDR3: CASSPASGGGQETQYF. CDR3 in DNA: TGTGCCAGCAGCCCGGCTAGCGGGGGGGGACAAGAGACCCAGTACTTC.

V gene TRBV18 combines with J gene TRBJ1-2; no clear D gene. The CDR3 extends over 15 amino acids. V was trimmed by 5 bases and J by 2 bases, leaving 15 bases between them. Germline V gene data show CDR1 as KGHSH and CDR2 as LQKENI. The CDR3 sequence: CASSTSMDWNYGYTF. CDR3 bases: TGTGCCAGCTCAACGAGTATGGACTGGAACTATGGCTACACCTTC.

The chain has TRBV6-6 and TRBJ1-1, with TRBD1 matching over 8 bases. The germline CDR1 and CDR2 sequences are MNHNY and SVGAGI (reference sequence). V shed 6 bases, J shed 3 bases, and the junction held 12 bases outside the gene matches. This CDR3 comprises 16 residues. The chain's CDR3 is CASRGTGGRRYTEAFF. The CDR3, as DNA: TGTGCCAGCAGGGGTACAGGGGGAAGGAGGTACACTGAAGCTTTCTTT.

The chain employs TRBV27 and TRBJ1-1, with TRBD1 matching 7 bases. Trimming at V came to 3 bases and at J to 6 bases, leaving 4 bases not matched to a gene. The germline V gene encodes CDR1 MNHEY and CDR2 SMNVEV (reference sequence). The CDR3 runs 13 residues. The DNA for the CDR3 is TGTGCCAGCAGTTTGGCAGGGGGACCTGAAGCTTTCTTT. Its protein is CASSLAGGPEAFF.

In this sample, this clonotype turned up a few times. One end of the junction varies from germline; a read error may be responsible. The genes are TRBV7-2 and TRBJ2-1; D not resolved. CDR3 length: 13 residues. CDR1 SGHTA and CDR2 FQGNSA come from the germline V gene. The CDR3 DNA is TGTGCCAGCAGCGAGACCTGGCAAAATGGGCAGTTCTTC. Translated: CASSETWQNGQFF.

The CDR3 here is CASSSPQGERKTQYF. In DNA, the CDR3 is TGCGCCAGCAGCTCACCACAGGGGGAGAGGAAGACCCAGTACTTC. This sequence joins TRBV5-1 and TRBJ2-5, with 8 bases aligning to TRBD1. Per the germline V gene, CDR1 is SGHRS and CDR2 is YFSETQ. CDR3 length: 15 residues. V shed 3 bases and J 6 bases; nucleotides not matched to a gene: 10.

This clonotype has a count of ten or more. The V and J genes are TRBV7-2 and TRBJ1-1; unclear D gene. The CDR3 totals 15 residues. Between the trimmed V and J ends, which lost 1 base and 0 bases, there was a span of 9 bases. CDR1 is SGHTA and CDR2 is FQGNSA in the germline V gene. CDR3 bases: TGTGCCAGCAGCTTAGTACCAACCATGAACACTGAAGCTTTCTTT. The encoded protein is CASSLVPTMNTEAFF.

V gene TRBV7-6 combines with J gene TRBJ2-7; 7 bases fit TRBD1. Germline CDR1 SGHVS, CDR2 FNYEAQ. The CDR3 is 17 amino acids. J lost 3 bases, V lost 0 bases, and 11 bases had no gene match. The CDR3 sequence is CASSLAQATGTHYEQYF. The CDR3 DNA follows: TGTGCCAGCAGCTTAGCTCAGGCGACAGGGACCCACTACGAGCAGTACTTC.

This clonotype showed up just a few times. The V call is TRBV14, the J call TRBJ1-2, with a weak D call TRBD1 (5 bases). Germline V gives CDR1 SGHDN, CDR2 FVKESK. Trimming stripped 1 base from V and 8 bases from J, with 8 bases between. The CDR3 totals 12 residues. In nucleotides, the CDR3 is TGTGCCAGCAGCCAAGTGGGGCTCGGCTACACCTTC. Protein: CASSQVGLGYTF.

The chain links TRBV14 to TRBJ2-1; possibly TRBD2 for D (5 bases). This CDR3 comprises 14 residues. The germline CDR1 and CDR2 sequences are SGHDN and FVKESK. V was shortened by 3 bases and J by 9 bases, with 15 bases between the two germline ends. The CDR3 nucleotides read TGTGCCAGCAGCCAGATAACCGGGGATCGTGAGCAGTTCTTC. This gives the protein CASSQITGDREQFF.

This chain uses TRBV4-1 with TRBJ2-3; D perhaps matches TRBD2 (6 bases). Trimming pared 4 bases from V and 5 bases from J, leaving 10 bases between. Germline V gene sequence: CDR1 MGHRA, CDR2 YSYEKL. The CDR3 covers 13 residues. The CDR3 here is CASSPGGVDTQYF. The CDR3 region has the DNA TGCGCCAGCAGCCCCGGAGGGGTAGATACGCAGTATTTT.

Turning to this clonotype: The junction shows a germline mismatch at one end, possibly a read error. The chain recombines TRBV11-2 with TRBJ2-5; 9 bases line up with TRBD2. The CDR3 has 15 residues. Germline V gene sequence: CDR1 SGHAT, CDR2 FQNNGV. CDR3 region: CASSLERGGLGANVF. CDR3 sequence (DNA): TGTGCCAGCAGCTTAGAGCGGGGGGGCCTTGGTGCAAATGTCTTC.

This clonotype appeared a few times. The J gene is TRBJ2-5, the V gene TRBV5-8; perhaps TRBD2 as D (7 bases). Trimming removed 5 bases from V and 6 bases from J, with 14 bases in between. The germline CDR1 and CDR2 sequences are SGHTS and YDEGEE. The CDR3 sequence is 13 residues long. This CDR3 reads CASRVRGGKTQYF. As DNA, the CDR3 is TGTGCCAGCAGAGTCAGGGGAGGGAAGACCCAGTACTTC.

This clonotype was observed a handful of times. The V and J genes are TRBV10-3 and TRBJ2-1, with 9 bases matching TRBD1. This CDR3 spans 12 amino acids. Germline trimming cut 11 bases from V and 6 bases from J; bases unmatched to any gene: 5. Germline CDR1 and CDR2: ENHRY and SYGVKD. DNA of the CDR3: TGTGCCGTCGACAGGGGGGGCAATGAGCAGTTCTTC. Its protein is CAVDRGGNEQFF.